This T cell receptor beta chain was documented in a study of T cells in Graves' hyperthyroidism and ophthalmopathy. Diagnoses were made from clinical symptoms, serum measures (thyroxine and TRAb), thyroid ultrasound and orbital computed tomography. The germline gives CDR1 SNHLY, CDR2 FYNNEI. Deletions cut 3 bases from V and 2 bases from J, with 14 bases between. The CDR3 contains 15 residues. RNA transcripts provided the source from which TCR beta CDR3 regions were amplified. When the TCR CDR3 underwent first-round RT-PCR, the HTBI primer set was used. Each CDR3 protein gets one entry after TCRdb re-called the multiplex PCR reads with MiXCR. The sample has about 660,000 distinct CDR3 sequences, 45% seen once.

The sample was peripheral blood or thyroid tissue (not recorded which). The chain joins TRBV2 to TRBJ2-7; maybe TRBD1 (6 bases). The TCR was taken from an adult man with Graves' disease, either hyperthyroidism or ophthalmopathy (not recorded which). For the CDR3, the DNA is TGTGCCAGCAGTGATAGGGAAACAGGGACCTACGAGCAGTACTTC. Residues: CASSDRETGTYEQYF.